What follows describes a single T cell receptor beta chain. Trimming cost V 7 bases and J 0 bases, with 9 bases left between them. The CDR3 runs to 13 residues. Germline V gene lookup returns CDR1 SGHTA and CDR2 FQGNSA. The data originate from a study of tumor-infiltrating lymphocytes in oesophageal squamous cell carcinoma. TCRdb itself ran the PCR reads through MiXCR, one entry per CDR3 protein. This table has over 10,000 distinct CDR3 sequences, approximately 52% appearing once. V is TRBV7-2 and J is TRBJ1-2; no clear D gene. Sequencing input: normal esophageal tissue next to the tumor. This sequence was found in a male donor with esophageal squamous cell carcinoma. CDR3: CASTPRANYGYTF. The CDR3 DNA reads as TGTGCCAGCACCCCTCGTGCTAACTATGGCTACACCTTC.